This TCR beta chain was sequenced for a study of blood T cell repertoires in COVID-19. Study background: From the United States, Italy and Spain came samples of acute and convalescent COVID-19. Sample material is recorded as cDNA or gDNA derived from T cells, B-cell-depleted T cells, or PBMCs.

Per the original methods: Amplification of reference gene primers was used by the study to estimate nucleated cell counts. The assay was immunoSEQ multiplex PCR, and TCRdb's table has in-frame clones only and misses some. V and J calls and clone size are those listed in that table; D and trimming were worked out from the DNA. The sample gives roughly 100,000 clones, roughly 87% of which show up once; 15% to 20% is in the top ten. There are 14 residues in the CDR3. The germline CDR1 and CDR2 sequences are SGHTA and FQGNSA. V shed 6 bases, J shed 7 bases, and the junction held 8 bases outside the gene matches.

The specimen was peripheral blood. The rearrangement joins TRBV7-2 to TRBJ2-1, with 8 bases fitting TRBD2. This TCR was sampled from a woman aged 80 or over in a cohort sampled during active COVID-19. The CDR3 nucleotides read TGTGCCAGCAGTCCAGCGGGAGTGAGGAATGAGCAGTTCTTC. Its protein product is CASSPAGVRNEQFF.